Listed below are T cell receptor beta chains from one sample, sequenced in a study of blood T cell repertoires in COVID-19. Clones were sequenced by immunoSEQ multiplex PCR, and TCRdb holds only the in-frame ones, with some missing. The sample lists 230,000 or so clones, about 88% occurring once. Sequenced input: peripheral blood. All receptors derive from a man aged 35 to 55 with active or convalescent COVID-19. Each CDR3 is given with its conserved first and last residue. Fields, in order: CDR3 protein, V gene, J gene.

CDR3 protein: CASSLDAGGRTYEQYF
V gene: TRBV5-1
J gene: TRBJ2-7

CDR3 protein: CASRGTGGRDTQYF
V gene: TRBV19
J gene: TRBJ2-3

CDR3 protein: CAWSGGPGQPQHF
V gene: TRBV30
J gene: TRBJ1-5

CDR3 protein: CASRWTDSREAFF
V gene: TRBV2
J gene: TRBJ1-1

CDR3 protein: CASSLVGQLNEKLFF
V gene: TRBV5-1
J gene: TRBJ1-4

CDR3 protein: CASSGDRGSNEQFF
V gene: TRBV10-1
J gene: TRBJ2-1

CDR3 protein: CASSTGQGAGEQYF
V gene: TRBV7-7
J gene: TRBJ2-7

CDR3 protein: CASSSGTSGKETQYF
V gene: TRBV13
J gene: TRBJ2-5

CDR3 protein: CASSLTAPAGEAFF
V gene: TRBV28
J gene: TRBJ1-1

CDR3 protein: CASTGSSSYEQYF
V gene: TRBV10-2
J gene: TRBJ2-7

CDR3 protein: CASSVGGRTGHVSQNQPQHF
V gene: TRBV9
J gene: TRBJ1-5

CDR3 protein: CASSLRDRVNQPQHF
V gene: TRBV19
J gene: TRBJ1-5

CDR3 protein: CASSQMGQYSGNTIYF
V gene: TRBV4-1
J gene: TRBJ1-3

CDR3 protein: CASSLMMGGAPYNEQFF
V gene: TRBV7-9
J gene: TRBJ2-1

CDR3 protein: CASSYEAGGEAFF
V gene: TRBV6-5
J gene: TRBJ1-1

CDR3 protein: CASSPRGGLGANTGELFF
V gene: TRBV11-2
J gene: TRBJ2-2

CDR3 protein: CASSYRQVDTGELFF
V gene: TRBV5-8
J gene: TRBJ2-2

CDR3 protein: CASSHGQGFEKLFF
V gene: TRBV19
J gene: TRBJ1-4

CDR3 protein: CASSLSIRGTEAFF
V gene: TRBV27
J gene: TRBJ1-1

CDR3 protein: CAWSWGVTPSGANVLTF
V gene: TRBV30
J gene: TRBJ2-6

CDR3 protein: CASTPDRNYGYTF
V gene: TRBV6-6
J gene: TRBJ1-2

CDR3 protein: CASRAGTGTSYEQYF
V gene: TRBV5-1
J gene: TRBJ2-7

CDR3 protein: CASSHGTVYEQYF
V gene: TRBV19
J gene: TRBJ2-7

CDR3 protein: CASSRRQKLFF
V gene: TRBV28
J gene: TRBJ1-4

CDR3 protein: CAISELQEQYF
V gene: TRBV10-3
J gene: TRBJ2-7

CDR3 protein: CATSSISHEREMDYGYTF
V gene: TRBV15
J gene: TRBJ1-2

CDR3 protein: CASSERQGAVEQFF
V gene: TRBV11-1
J gene: TRBJ2-1

CDR3 protein: CASSSSGTGGLNTEAFF
V gene: TRBV27
J gene: TRBJ1-1

CDR3 protein: CASSVGTVYNSPLHF
V gene: TRBV9
J gene: TRBJ1-6

CDR3 protein: CASSIGTSGAYEQYF
V gene: TRBV7-2
J gene: TRBJ2-7

CDR3 protein: CASGLRTSGEAFF
V gene: TRBV12-5
J gene: TRBJ1-1

CDR3 protein: CASSYWTGEGQPQHF
V gene: TRBV6-6
J gene: TRBJ1-5

CDR3 protein: CASSLAPKGALTEAFF
V gene: TRBV7-9
J gene: TRBJ1-1

CDR3 protein: CASSYSSNSPLHF
V gene: TRBV6-5
J gene: TRBJ1-6

CDR3 protein: CASRSGDTQYF
V gene: TRBV6-5
J gene: TRBJ2-3

CDR3 protein: CATSDWRKGTEAFF
V gene: TRBV24-1
J gene: TRBJ1-1

CDR3 protein: CASSYVQRDYEQYF
V gene: TRBV6-5
J gene: TRBJ2-7

CDR3 protein: CASSYLAGGTDTQYF
V gene: TRBV6-5
J gene: TRBJ2-3